These T cell receptor beta chains were read from a single sample in a study of shared clonotypes between healthy human individuals. Some clones are missing from TCRdb's copy, which holds only in-frame ones; the method was immunoSEQ multiplex PCR. In the table there are 950,000 to 1,300,000 clones, about 74% of which are singletons. The sequenced sample was memory CD4+ T cells sorted from blood. The receptors stem from a man between 18 and 29 years old in good health. CDR3s include the opening cysteine and the closing phenylalanine or tryptophan. A D gene is named only where the DNA matches it firmly. Clone size is not always given. Where it is, it says once, few, many or a class for expanded clones.

clone_size: .
v_call: TRBV5-4
d_call: .
j_call: TRBJ1-1
cdr3_aa: CASSLDGGLNTEAFF
cdr3_nt: TGTGCCAGCAGCTTGGATGGGGGGTTGAACACTGAAGCTTTCTTT

clone_size: .
v_call: TRBV7-6
d_call: .
j_call: TRBJ1-3
cdr3_aa: CASSSYAGISGNTIYF
cdr3_nt: TGTGCCAGCAGCTCCTACGCAGGGATCTCTGGAAACACCATATATTTT

clone_size: .
v_call: TRBV10-1
d_call: .
j_call: TRBJ2-1
cdr3_aa: CASSESRAGPNNEQFF
cdr3_nt: TGCGCCAGCAGTGAGTCACGGGCAGGACCGAACAATGAGCAGTTCTTC

clone_size: .
v_call: TRBV7-3
d_call: .
j_call: TRBJ2-3
cdr3_aa: CASSLTGGTDTQYF
cdr3_nt: TGTGCCAGCAGCTTAACGGGAGGCACAGATACGCAGTATTTT

clone_size: few
v_call: TRBV25-1
d_call: .
j_call: TRBJ1-6
cdr3_aa: CASSESETRVSYNSPLHF
cdr3_nt: TGTGCCAGCAGTGAATCGGAGACCCGGGTTTCCTATAATTCACCCCTCCACTTT

clone_size: once
v_call: TRBV5-6
d_call: .
j_call: TRBJ2-5
cdr3_aa: CASSPVQRAETQYF
cdr3_nt: TGTGCCAGCAGCCCCGTCCAAAGAGCAGAGACCCAGTACTTC

clone_size: few
v_call: TRBV30
d_call: TRBD1
j_call: TRBJ1-1
cdr3_aa: CAWSSQGAGTEAFF
cdr3_nt: TGTGCCTGGAGTTCACAGGGGGCAGGCACTGAAGCTTTCTTT

clone_size: .
v_call: TRBV6-1
d_call: TRBD1
j_call: TRBJ1-2
cdr3_aa: CASTPGGANYGYTF
cdr3_nt: TGTGCCAGCACCCCAGGGGGTGCAAACTATGGCTACACCTTC

clone_size: .
v_call: TRBV27
d_call: .
j_call: TRBJ2-3
cdr3_aa: CASRARVGGGTQYF
cdr3_nt: TGTGCCAGCCGGGCTCGTGTGGGAGGTGGTACGCAGTATTTT

clone_size: .
v_call: TRBV20-1
d_call: .
j_call: TRBJ2-5
cdr3_aa: CSAAQETQYF
cdr3_nt: TGCAGTGCTGCCCAAGAGACCCAGTACTTC

clone_size: few
v_call: TRBV9
d_call: TRBD1
j_call: TRBJ2-1
cdr3_aa: CASSVGGQSSYNEQFF
cdr3_nt: TGTGCCAGCAGCGTAGGGGGACAGAGCTCCTACAATGAGCAGTTCTTC

clone_size: .
v_call: TRBV6-1
d_call: TRBD1
j_call: TRBJ1-2
cdr3_aa: CASRDQGAGYGYTF
cdr3_nt: TGTGCCAGCAGGGACCAGGGGGCGGGCTATGGCTACACCTTC

clone_size: many
v_call: TRBV5-4
d_call: TRBD1
j_call: TRBJ2-1
cdr3_aa: CASSSGQGYNEQFF
cdr3_nt: TGTGCCAGCAGCTCGGGACAGGGTTACAATGAGCAGTTCTTC

clone_size: .
v_call: TRBV30
d_call: TRBD1
j_call: TRBJ1-2
cdr3_aa: CAWSTGTGSYGYTF
cdr3_nt: TGTGCCTGGAGTACCGGGACAGGGAGCTATGGCTACACCTTC

clone_size: .
v_call: TRBV7-2
d_call: .
j_call: TRBJ2-7
cdr3_aa: CASSLYDQGTYEQYF
cdr3_nt: TGTGCCAGCAGTTTATATGACCAGGGTACCTACGAGCAGTACTTC

clone_size: .
v_call: TRBV6-6
d_call: TRBD2
j_call: TRBJ2-1
cdr3_aa: CASSAPGLAGSGEQFF
cdr3_nt: TGTGCCAGCAGTGCGCCGGGACTAGCGGGGTCCGGGGAGCAGTTCTTC

clone_size: .
v_call: TRBV5-4
d_call: TRBD1
j_call: TRBJ1-1
cdr3_aa: CASSQGTGGIGTEAFF
cdr3_nt: TGTGCCAGCAGCCAAGGGACAGGGGGCATTGGCACTGAAGCTTTCTTT

clone_size: .
v_call: TRBV19
d_call: .
j_call: TRBJ2-3
cdr3_aa: CASSINTDTQYF
cdr3_nt: TGTGCCAGTAGTATTAACACAGATACGCAGTATTTT

clone_size: .
v_call: TRBV7-2
d_call: TRBD2
j_call: TRBJ2-5
cdr3_aa: CASSLGGRMETQYF
cdr3_nt: TGTGCCAGCAGCTTAGGCGGGAGAATGGAGACCCAGTACTTC

clone_size: .
v_call: TRBV9
d_call: .
j_call: TRBJ2-7
cdr3_aa: CASSTSRARTVGEQYF
cdr3_nt: TGTGCCAGCAGCACAAGTCGGGCGAGGACAGTCGGCGAGCAGTACTTC

clone_size: .
v_call: TRBV7-9
d_call: .
j_call: TRBJ2-5
cdr3_aa: CASSPDIETQYF
cdr3_nt: TGTGCCAGCAGCCCCGATATAGAGACCCAGTACTTC

clone_size: .
v_call: TRBV27
d_call: TRBD1
j_call: TRBJ2-1
cdr3_aa: CASSSIRDRGRNEQFF
cdr3_nt: TGTGCCAGCAGCTCTATCCGGGACAGGGGGCGGAATGAGCAGTTCTTC

clone_size: .
v_call: TRBV19
d_call: TRBD1
j_call: TRBJ1-1
cdr3_aa: CASRPPDRGTEAFF
cdr3_nt: TGTGCCAGTAGGCCCCCGGACAGGGGGACTGAAGCTTTCTTT

clone_size: .
v_call: TRBV27
d_call: TRBD1
j_call: TRBJ2-1
cdr3_aa: CASMGQGDLRHNNEQFF
cdr3_nt: TGTGCCAGCATGGGACAGGGGGACCTTAGACACAACAATGAGCAGTTCTTC

clone_size: few
v_call: TRBV6-5
d_call: TRBD2
j_call: TRBJ2-1
cdr3_aa: CASSYRREGEQFF
cdr3_nt: TGTGCCAGCAGTTACCGGCGGGAGGGCGAGCAGTTCTTC

clone_size: .
v_call: TRBV5-1
d_call: TRBD1
j_call: TRBJ2-7
cdr3_aa: CASSLDFGQGYEQYF
cdr3_nt: TGCGCCAGCAGCTTGGACTTCGGACAGGGCTACGAGCAGTACTTC

clone_size: .
v_call: TRBV7-2
d_call: .
j_call: TRBJ2-5
cdr3_aa: CASSRPLETQYF
cdr3_nt: TGTGCCAGCAGCCGACCACTTGAGACCCAGTACTTC

clone_size: .
v_call: TRBV2
d_call: .
j_call: TRBJ2-7
cdr3_aa: CASSDYRTYEQYF
cdr3_nt: TGTGCCAGCAGTGACTACAGAACCTACGAGCAGTACTTC

clone_size: .
v_call: TRBV5-5
d_call: .
j_call: TRBJ2-3
cdr3_aa: CASSFSRTDTQYF
cdr3_nt: TGTGCCAGCAGCTTCTCTCGTACAGATACGCAGTATTTT

clone_size: .
v_call: TRBV6-6
d_call: .
j_call: TRBJ2-5
cdr3_aa: CASGVARGGETQYF
cdr3_nt: TGTGCCAGCGGAGTGGCTAGGGGCGGGGAGACCCAGTACTTC

clone_size: few
v_call: TRBV18
d_call: .
j_call: TRBJ2-1
cdr3_aa: CASSPPGTKDEQFF
cdr3_nt: TGTGCCAGCTCACCCCCCGGGACGAAGGATGAGCAGTTCTTC

clone_size: few
v_call: TRBV20-1
d_call: TRBD1
j_call: TRBJ2-7
cdr3_aa: CSATDRVGQYF
cdr3_nt: TGCAGTGCGACCGACAGGGTGGGGCAGTACTTC

clone_size: .
v_call: TRBV7-8
d_call: .
j_call: TRBJ2-2
cdr3_aa: CASRGRNTGELFF
cdr3_nt: TGTGCCAGCAGGGGAAGGAACACCGGGGAGCTGTTTTTT

clone_size: .
v_call: TRBV2
d_call: .
j_call: TRBJ1-5
cdr3_aa: CASSDRAIGQPQHF
cdr3_nt: TGTGCCAGCAGTGACAGGGCTATTGGGCAGCCCCAGCATTTT

clone_size: .
v_call: TRBV27
d_call: .
j_call: TRBJ2-2
cdr3_aa: CASSGQYTGELFF
cdr3_nt: TGTGCCAGCAGTGGACAGTACACCGGGGAGCTGTTTTTT

clone_size: .
v_call: TRBV5-1
d_call: .
j_call: TRBJ1-6
cdr3_aa: CAASLGVQNSPLHF
cdr3_nt: TGCGCCGCCTCCTTAGGGGTTCAGAATTCACCCCTCCACTTT

clone_size: .
v_call: TRBV18
d_call: .
j_call: TRBJ1-3
cdr3_aa: CASSKSEGRSGNTIYF
cdr3_nt: TGTGCCAGCTCCAAGTCGGAGGGTCGCTCTGGAAACACCATATATTTT

clone_size: .
v_call: TRBV7-8
d_call: TRBD1
j_call: TRBJ1-5
cdr3_aa: CASSPRWDREGYQPQHF
cdr3_nt: TGTGCCAGCAGCCCCAGATGGGACAGGGAGGGGTATCAGCCCCAGCATTTT

clone_size: .
v_call: TRBV5-4
d_call: TRBD1
j_call: TRBJ2-1
cdr3_aa: CASSTSRDRVGNEQFF
cdr3_nt: TGTGCCAGCAGCACGTCCCGGGACAGGGTAGGTAATGAGCAGTTCTTC

clone_size: .
v_call: TRBV5-6
d_call: TRBD1
j_call: TRBJ2-7
cdr3_aa: CASSRTGGLYEQYF
cdr3_nt: TGTGCCAGCAGCCGGACAGGGGGGCTCTACGAGCAGTACTTC

clone_size: once
v_call: TRBV14
d_call: .
j_call: TRBJ1-2
cdr3_aa: CASSVRDNHGYTF
cdr3_nt: TGTGCCAGCAGCGTCCGGGACAACCATGGCTACACCTTC